These 27 T cell receptor beta chains came from one sample sequenced in a study of cytomegalovirus exposure and HLA in healthy donors. The PCR employed 60 Vbeta primers together with 13 Jbeta primers. The assay was immunoSEQ multiplex PCR, and TCRdb's table has in-frame clones only and misses some. The profile shows more than 95,000 clones, around a tenth of them singletons. The sample consisted of PBMCs. Receptors were obtained from a man in his forties in good health and CMV-seropositive.

The CDR3 nucleotides are TGTGCCAGCAGCGTAAGCGGGGGGTTAGATACGCAGTATTTT. Translation gives CASSVSGGLDTQYF. The V gene is TRBV9, the J gene TRBJ2-3; 9 nucleotides agree with TRBD2. V trimming: 1 base; J trimming: 5 bases; junction bases outside the gene matches: 2. Germline-derived CDR1 and CDR2 are SGDLS and YYNGEE. This CDR3 comprises 14 residues. Filled out from reference TRBV9 and TRBJ2-3, the complete variable domain reads DSGVTQTPKHLITATGQRVTLRCSPRSGDLSVYWYQQSLDQGLQFLIQYYNGEERAKGNILERFSAQQFPDLHSELNLSSLELGDSALYFCASSVSGGLDTQYFGPGTRLTVL.

This clone was recorded a few times. The chain couples TRBV6-1 to TRBJ1-5; a weak D match, TRBD1 (6 bases). Trimming left V 7 bases short and J 5 bases short, with 18 bases between. Germline loops: CDR1 MNHNS, CDR2 SASEGT. This CDR3 is 15 amino acids long. The CDR3 DNA reads as TGTGCCAGCAATCTACAGGGAGTCCCCGATCAGCCCCAGCATTTT. Its translation: CASNLQGVPDQPQHF.

Here the CDR3 DNA reads TGTGCCTGGAGTCCAACAGGACAGTGGTATGATTCTAATTCACCCCTCCACTTT. This codes for CAWSPTGQWYDSNSPLHF. The V call is TRBV30, the J call TRBJ1-6; D perhaps matches TRBD1 (6 bases). The CDR3 has 18 residues. The germline gives CDR1 GTSNPN, CDR2 SVGIG (reference sequence). The V end was cut by 2 bases, the J end by 6 bases, with 23 bases between.

This clone appeared a few times. The chain carries TRBV7-2 and TRBJ2-3; perhaps TRBD1 as D (5 bases). Trimming removed 2 bases from V and 2 bases from J, with 17 bases in between. From germline, CDR1 is SGHTA and CDR2 FQGNSA. CDR3 length: 17 amino acids. The CDR3 region is CASSLWPARGNTDTQYF. Written as DNA, the CDR3 is TGTGCCAGCAGCTTATGGCCTGCTAGGGGAAACACAGATACGCAGTATTTT.

This clone was observed a handful of times. The chain couples TRBV27 to TRBJ2-7; D unresolved. Trimming cost V 5 bases and J 0 bases, with 14 bases left between them. The CDR3 length is 15 residues. Germline V gene sequence: CDR1 MNHEY, CDR2 SMNVEV (reference sequence). CDR3 sequence: CASSPDRRLSYEQYF. CDR3 nucleotides: TGTGCCAGCAGTCCAGACCGACGACTCTCCTACGAGCAGTACTTC.

This clone has a handful of counts. V is TRBV29-1 and J is TRBJ1-1; no definite D call. Per the germline V gene, CDR1 is SQVTM and CDR2 is ANQGSEA. CDR3 length: 13 amino acids. V shed 8 bases and J shed 0 bases, with 13 bases lying between them. The DNA of the CDR3 is TGCAGCTCTCGGTTAACCATGAACACTGAAGCTTTCTTT. This sequence encodes CSSRLTMNTEAFF.

This clone was found a few times. This chain uses TRBV4-2 with TRBJ2-7, with TRBD1 as a possible D gene (6 bases). The V and J ends lost 0 bases and 0 bases respectively, with 9 bases between them. The CDR3 is 15 residues long. CDR1 is LGHNA and CDR2 is YNFKEQ in the germline V gene. CDR3 sequence reads: CASSQDWDISYEQYF. CDR3 in DNA: TGTGCCAGCAGCCAAGATTGGGACATCTCCTACGAGCAGTACTTC.

This clone was counted a few times. This chain links TRBV6-6 with TRBJ2-7, with D tentatively TRBD2 (6 bases). Germline CDR1 reads MNHNY; CDR2 reads SVGAGI (reference sequence). V was cut by 7 bases and J by 5 bases, with 21 bases left in between. The CDR3 runs 15 residues. CDR3 loop: CASIFSLGSTHEQYF. The CDR3 DNA follows: TGTGCCAGCATCTTCTCCCTCGGGAGTACCCACGAGCAGTACTTC.

The chain is built from TRBV13 and TRBJ2-5, with a tentative D call TRBD2 (6 bases). The J call may be wrong; the DNA end is better matched by TRBJ2-7. From germline, CDR1 is PRHDT and CDR2 FYEKMQ (reference sequence). The CDR3 loop spans 16 amino acids. The CDR3 sequence: CASSPQRDSITYEQYF. CDR3 DNA: TGTGCCAGCAGCCCACAACGGGACTCAATAACCTACGAGCAGTACTTC.

The table lists this clone with a few counts. V is TRBV9 and J is TRBJ2-3, with a weak D call TRBD2 (7 bases). The CDR3 contains 15 residues. Germline loops: CDR1 SGDLS, CDR2 YYNGEE. V dropped 0 bases and J dropped 2 bases, with 10 bases sitting between them. CDR3 loop: CASSVAGGPTDTQYF. As DNA, the CDR3 is TGTGCCAGCAGCGTAGCGGGGGGCCCCACAGATACGCAGTATTTT.

The chain combines TRBV7-9 with TRBJ1-2; unclear D gene. The CDR3 covers 14 residues. Trimming removed 5 bases from V and 5 bases from J, with 15 bases in between. Germline CDR1 is SEHNR and CDR2 is FQNEAQ (reference sequence). CDR3 in DNA: TGTGCCAGCAGCCCCCGGACTCTTGGGTATGGCTACACCTTC. This sequence encodes CASSPRTLGYGYTF.

V gene TRBV28 combines with J gene TRBJ2-7; the match to TRBD1 covers 7 bases. Germline CDR1 MDHEN, CDR2 SYDVKM. The CDR3 covers 15 residues. J was trimmed by 5 bases and V by 7 bases; bases with no gene match: 14. The CDR3 region has the DNA TGTGCCAGCACCATTCCACAGGGGTCCCGGGACGAGCAGTACTTC. As protein: CASTIPQGSRDEQYF. Combining the CDR3 with reference TRBV28 and TRBJ2-7 gives the whole variable domain DVKVTQSSRYLVKRTGEKVFLECVQDMDHENMFWYRQDPGLGLRLIYFSYDVKMKEKGDIPEGYSVSREKKERFSLILESASTNQTSMYLCASTIPQGSRDEQYFGPGTRLTVT.

This clone has more than one count but fewer than ten. The CDR3 DNA reads as TGTGCCAGCATGACTAGCGGGAGAGGGTACGAGCAGTACTTC. This encodes CASMTSGRGYEQYF. V usage is TRBV28 and J usage is TRBJ2-7; TRBD2 aligns across 12 bases. CDR1 is MDHEN and CDR2 is SYDVKM in the germline V gene. The CDR3 loop spans 14 amino acids. J gave up 4 bases and V 7 bases, and 5 bases lay outside the gene matches.

The V and J genes are TRBV11-2 and TRBJ2-7; TRBD2 matches 8 bases. J gave up 4 bases and V 6 bases, and 5 bases lay outside the gene matches. The CDR3 sequence is 13 residues long. CDR1 is SGHAT, CDR2 FQNNGV, per germline. The CDR3 spells CASSTGGPYEQYF. The CDR3 nucleotides are TGTGCCAGCAGTACGGGAGGGCCTTACGAGCAGTACTTC.

The chain has TRBV9 and TRBJ2-3; TRBD2 is a possible D gene (6 bases). This CDR3 region has 14 residues. The germline V and J ends were trimmed by 2 bases and 1 base, with 8 bases remaining between them. CDR1 SGDLS and CDR2 YYNGEE come from the germline V gene. The CDR3 reads CASSVGEGTDTQYF. Here the CDR3 DNA reads TGTGCCAGCAGCGTGGGGGAGGGCACAGATACGCAGTATTTT.

V usage is TRBV11-2 and J usage is TRBJ1-1, with 7 bases fitting TRBD1. Germline CDR1 reads SGHAT; CDR2 reads FQNNGV. The CDR3 is 13 amino acids. The V gene end was trimmed by 5 bases and the J gene end by 3 bases; junction bases not matched to a gene: 3. Here the CDR3 DNA reads TGTGCCAGCAGCCTTGGGACAGACACTGAAGCTTTCTTT. This encodes CASSLGTDTEAFF.

The V gene is TRBV6-5, the J gene TRBJ2-2, with 10 bases that match TRBD2. Looked up from germline, CDR1 is MNHEY and CDR2 is SVGAGI. V lost 10 bases, J lost 5 bases, and 4 bases stayed unmatched. The CDR3 runs 13 residues. The CDR3 DNA sequence: TGTGCCACCCAGCGGGAGGGTACCGGGGAGCTGTTTTTT. This codes for CATQREGTGELFF.

As for this clone: Other nucleotide sequences from this sample produce the same CDR3. The V call is TRBV6-5, the J call TRBJ1-5; 9 nucleotides align to TRBD1. The germline V gene encodes CDR1 MNHEY and CDR2 SVGAGI. CDR3 size: 14 residues. Trimming cost V 6 bases and J 7 bases; bases outside gene matches: 7. DNA of the CDR3: TGTGCCAGCAGCTGGACAGGGGTGGACCAGCCCCAGCATTTT. It is translated as CASSWTGVDQPQHF.

The chain is built from TRBV11-3 and TRBJ1-1; D possibly corresponds to TRBD1 (6 bases). CDR3 length: 15 residues. Germline V gives CDR1 SGHNT, CDR2 YENEEA. Trimming cost V 4 bases and J 0 bases, with 12 bases left between them. CDR3 nucleotides: TGTGCCAGCAGCTCGGGGGGCTGGGTGAACACTGAAGCTTTCTTT. This sequence encodes CASSSGGWVNTEAFF.

The chain combines TRBV19 with TRBJ2-7, with 10 bases aligning to TRBD2. The V segment lost 7 bases and the J segment 2 bases; nucleotides outside the gene matches: 8. The CDR3 is made up of 15 amino acids. CDR1 and CDR2 from the germline V gene are LNHDA and SQIVND (reference sequence). CDR3 nucleotide sequence: TGTGCCAGTACCCCTAGCGGGAGTCTCCCCTACGAGCAGTACTTC. Protein product: CASTPSGSLPYEQYF.

This clone was detected ten times or more. The rearrangement links TRBV27 to TRBJ2-3; no definite D call. This CDR3 is built from 14 residues. Germline values: CDR1 MNHEY, CDR2 SMNVEV (reference sequence). Trimming removed 3 bases at V and 2 bases at J, with 9 bases between. In DNA form, the CDR3 reads TGTGCCAGCAGTTTGGGCAGTCTCACAGATACGCAGTATTTT. The encoded protein is CASSLGSLTDTQYF.

This clone showed up just a few times. The V gene is TRBV6-1, the J gene TRBJ1-5; TRBD1 is a possible D gene (5 bases). The V and J ends lost 4 bases and 3 bases respectively, with 10 bases between them. The CDR3 is 14 amino acids. Germline lookup yields CDR1 MNHNS and CDR2 SASEGT. CDR3 sequence reads: CASSVQVNNQPQHF. CDR3 coding DNA: TGTGCCAGCAGTGTACAGGTGAACAATCAGCCCCAGCATTTT.

This rearrangement joins TRBV7-3 to TRBJ1-2, with D unclear. CDR3 length: 11 amino acids. Trimming pared 4 bases from V and 8 bases from J, leaving 8 bases between. CDR1 and CDR2 (germline): SGHTA, FQGTGA. The CDR3 coding sequence is TGTGCCAGCAGCTCAGGTCGAGGCTACACCTTC. The encoded protein is CASSSGRGYTF.

V is TRBV2 and J is TRBJ1-2; unclear D gene. The ends were cut back, 8 bases at V and 4 bases at J, with 8 bases in the middle. The CDR3 has 11 amino acids. Germline CDR1 is SNHLY and CDR2 is FYNNEI. The CDR3: CASGRVYGYTF. Here the CDR3 DNA reads TGTGCCAGCGGGCGAGTCTATGGCTACACCTTC.

This clone was recorded a few times. The chain carries TRBV6-5 and TRBJ1-3; TRBD1 agrees at 9 bases. From germline, CDR1 is MNHEY and CDR2 SVGAGI. This CDR3 has 15 amino acids. The V gene end was trimmed by 6 bases and the J gene end by 2 bases; junction bases not matched to a gene: 5. The CDR3 DNA is TGTGCCAGCAGCTCCACAGGGGGCACTGGAAACACCATATATTTT. Its translation: CASSSTGGTGNTIYF.

V and J are TRBV6-5 and TRBJ2-5; 11 bases are a match to TRBD2. This CDR3 has 13 amino acids. With V trimmed by 8 bases and J by 4 bases, 3 bases remained unmatched. In germline, CDR1 is MNHEY, CDR2 SVGAGI. CDR3 sequence (DNA): TGTGCCAGCGCACTAGCGGGAGCAGAGACCCAGTACTTC. Protein product: CASALAGAETQYF.

V is TRBV10-2 and J is TRBJ1-4; TRBD1 agrees at 9 bases. The V and J ends lost 8 bases and 8 bases, in that order; junction bases with no gene match: 6. CDR1 is WSHSY and CDR2 is SAAADI in the germline V gene. The CDR3 consists of 13 residues. CDR3 in DNA: TGCGCCAGCCGGGACAGGGTAGACGAAAAACTGTTTTTT. Translating it yields CASRDRVDEKLFF.